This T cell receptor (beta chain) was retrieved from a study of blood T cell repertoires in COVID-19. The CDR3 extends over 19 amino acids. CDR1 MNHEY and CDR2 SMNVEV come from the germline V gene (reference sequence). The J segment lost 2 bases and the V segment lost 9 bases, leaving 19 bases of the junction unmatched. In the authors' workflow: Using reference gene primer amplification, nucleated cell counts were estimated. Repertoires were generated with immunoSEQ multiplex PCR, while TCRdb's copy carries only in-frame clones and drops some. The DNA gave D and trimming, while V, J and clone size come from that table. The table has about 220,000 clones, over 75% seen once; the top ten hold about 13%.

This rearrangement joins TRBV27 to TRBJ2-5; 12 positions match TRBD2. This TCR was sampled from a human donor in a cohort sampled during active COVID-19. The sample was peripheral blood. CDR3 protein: CASLQYLTSGGQKQETQYF. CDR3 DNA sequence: TGTGCCAGTCTCCAATACCTCACTAGCGGGGGGCAAAAACAAGAGACCCAGTACTTC.